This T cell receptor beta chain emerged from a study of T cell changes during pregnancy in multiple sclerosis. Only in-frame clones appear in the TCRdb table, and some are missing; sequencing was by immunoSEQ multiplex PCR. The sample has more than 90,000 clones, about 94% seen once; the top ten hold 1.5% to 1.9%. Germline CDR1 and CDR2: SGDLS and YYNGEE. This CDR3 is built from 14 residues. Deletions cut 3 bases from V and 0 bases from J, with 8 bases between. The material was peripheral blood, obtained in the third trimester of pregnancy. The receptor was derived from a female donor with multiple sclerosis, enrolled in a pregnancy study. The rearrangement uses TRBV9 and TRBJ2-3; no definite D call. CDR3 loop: CASSGPSSTDTQYF. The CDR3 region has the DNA TGTGCCAGCAGCGGGCCGTCTAGCACAGATACGCAGTATTTT.